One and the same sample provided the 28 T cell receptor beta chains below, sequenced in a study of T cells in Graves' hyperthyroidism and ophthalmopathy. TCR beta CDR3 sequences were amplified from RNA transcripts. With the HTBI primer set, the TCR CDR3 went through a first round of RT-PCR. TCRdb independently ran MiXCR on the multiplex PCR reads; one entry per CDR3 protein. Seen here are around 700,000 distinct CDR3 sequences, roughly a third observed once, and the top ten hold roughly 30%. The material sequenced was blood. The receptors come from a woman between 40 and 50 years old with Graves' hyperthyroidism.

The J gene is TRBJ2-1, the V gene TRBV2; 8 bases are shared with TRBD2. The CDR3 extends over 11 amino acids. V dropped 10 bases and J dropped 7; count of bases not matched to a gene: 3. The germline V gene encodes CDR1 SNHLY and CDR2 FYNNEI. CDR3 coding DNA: TGTGCCACCGCGGGAGGTAATGAGCAGTTCTTC. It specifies CATAGGNEQFF.

CDR3 amino acids: CASRYTANYGYTF. Here the CDR3 DNA reads TGTGCCAGCAGGTACACCGCTAACTATGGCTACACCTTC. This chain connects TRBV6-6 to TRBJ1-2; D ambiguous. The germline V gene encodes CDR1 MNHNY and CDR2 SVGAGI (reference sequence). V lost 6 bases, J lost 0 bases, and 8 bases lay in between. The CDR3 sequence is 13 residues long.

CDR3 sequence: CASRRLSRDGSYEQYF. CDR3 sequence (DNA): TGTGCCAGCAGAAGACTATCCCGGGACGGAAGCTACGAGCAGTACTTC. The chain couples TRBV5-4 to TRBJ2-7; the D gene could be TRBD1 or TRBD2 (5 bases each). The CDR3 has 16 residues. The germline V gene encodes CDR1 SGHNT and CDR2 YYREEE (reference sequence). Trimming pared 5 bases from V and 3 bases from J, leaving 21 bases between.

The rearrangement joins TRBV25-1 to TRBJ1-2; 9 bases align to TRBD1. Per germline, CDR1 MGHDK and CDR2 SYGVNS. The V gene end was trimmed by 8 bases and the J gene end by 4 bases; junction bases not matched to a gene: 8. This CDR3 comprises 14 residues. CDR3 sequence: CASLGTGISYGYTF. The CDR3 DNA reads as TGTGCCAGCTTGGGGACAGGGATCAGCTATGGCTACACCTTC.

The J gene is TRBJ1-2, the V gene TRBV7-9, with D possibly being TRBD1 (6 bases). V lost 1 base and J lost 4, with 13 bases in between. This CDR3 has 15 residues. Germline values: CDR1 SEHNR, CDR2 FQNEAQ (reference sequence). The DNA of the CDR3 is TGTGCCAGCAGCTTAGGGAACGGGGGCCTCTATGGCTACACCTTC. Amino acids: CASSLGNGGLYGYTF.

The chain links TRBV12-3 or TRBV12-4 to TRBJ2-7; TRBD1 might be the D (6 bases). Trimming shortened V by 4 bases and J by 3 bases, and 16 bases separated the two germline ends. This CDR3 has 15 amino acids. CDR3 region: CASSSLLGHRYEQYF. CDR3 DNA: TGTGCCAGCAGTTCCCTCTTGGGACACCGCTACGAGCAGTACTTC.

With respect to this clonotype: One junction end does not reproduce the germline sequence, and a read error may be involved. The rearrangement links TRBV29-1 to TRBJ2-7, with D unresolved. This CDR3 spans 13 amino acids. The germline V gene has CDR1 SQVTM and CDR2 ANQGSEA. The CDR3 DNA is TGTGCCTGGAGTGAGTTTCAAGCCTACGAGCAGTACTTC. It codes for CAWSEFQAYEQYF.

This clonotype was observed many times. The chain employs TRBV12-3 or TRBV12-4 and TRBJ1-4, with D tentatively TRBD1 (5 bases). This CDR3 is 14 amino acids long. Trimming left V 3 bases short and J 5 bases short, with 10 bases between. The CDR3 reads CASSLGDRNEKLFF. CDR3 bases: TGTGCCAGCAGTTTGGGGGACCGGAATGAAAAACTGTTTTTT.

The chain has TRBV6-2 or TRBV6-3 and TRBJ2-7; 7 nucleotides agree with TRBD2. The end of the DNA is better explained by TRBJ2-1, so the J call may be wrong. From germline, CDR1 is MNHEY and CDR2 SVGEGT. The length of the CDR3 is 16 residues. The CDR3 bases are TGTGCCAGCAGTTATGAGCGGGGTAGCTCCTACAATGAGCAGTTCTTC. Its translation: CASSYERGSSYNEQFF.

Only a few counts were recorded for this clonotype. CDR3 amino acids: CASSPVGQVFTGELFF. The CDR3 bases are TGTGCCAGCAGTCCCGTGGGACAGGTATTCACCGGGGAGCTGTTTTTT. The chain uses TRBV5-6 and TRBJ2-2; 8 bases match TRBD1. Germline lookup yields CDR1 SGHDT and CDR2 YYEEEE. J was trimmed by 4 bases and V by 5 bases; bases with no gene match: 10. The CDR3 is made up of 16 amino acids.

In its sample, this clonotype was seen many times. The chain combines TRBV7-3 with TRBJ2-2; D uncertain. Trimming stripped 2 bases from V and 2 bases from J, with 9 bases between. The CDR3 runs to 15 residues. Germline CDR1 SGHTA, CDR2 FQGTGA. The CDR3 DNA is TGTGCCAGCAGCTTACAACAGAGTAACACCGGGGAGCTGTTTTTT. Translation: CASSLQQSNTGELFF.

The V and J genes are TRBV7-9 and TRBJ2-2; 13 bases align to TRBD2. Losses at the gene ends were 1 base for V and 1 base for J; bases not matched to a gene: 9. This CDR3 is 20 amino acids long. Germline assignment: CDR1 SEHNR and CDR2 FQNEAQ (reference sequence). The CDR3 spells CASSLGLAGGHYQNTGELFF. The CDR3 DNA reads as TGTGCCAGCAGCTTAGGACTAGCGGGGGGACATTACCAGAACACCGGGGAGCTGTTTTTT.

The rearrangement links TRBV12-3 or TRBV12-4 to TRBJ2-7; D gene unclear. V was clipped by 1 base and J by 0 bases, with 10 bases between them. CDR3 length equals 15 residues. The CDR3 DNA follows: TGTGCCAGCAGTTTAGGCGCCCACGTCTCCTACGAGCAGTACTTC. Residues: CASSLGAHVSYEQYF.

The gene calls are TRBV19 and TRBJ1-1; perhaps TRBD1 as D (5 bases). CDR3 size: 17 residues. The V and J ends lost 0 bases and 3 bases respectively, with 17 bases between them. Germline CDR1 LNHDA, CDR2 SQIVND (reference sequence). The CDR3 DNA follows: TGTGCCAGTAGTATAGAGGGGCAGACCTTTGAGGACACTGAAGCTTTCTTT. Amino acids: CASSIEGQTFEDTEAFF.

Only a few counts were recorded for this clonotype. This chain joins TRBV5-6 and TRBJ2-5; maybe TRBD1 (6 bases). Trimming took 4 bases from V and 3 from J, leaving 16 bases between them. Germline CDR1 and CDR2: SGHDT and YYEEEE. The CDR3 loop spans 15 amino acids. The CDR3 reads CASSGVGAGEETQYF. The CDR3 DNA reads TGTGCCAGCAGCGGCGTGGGGGCAGGAGAAGAGACCCAGTACTTC.

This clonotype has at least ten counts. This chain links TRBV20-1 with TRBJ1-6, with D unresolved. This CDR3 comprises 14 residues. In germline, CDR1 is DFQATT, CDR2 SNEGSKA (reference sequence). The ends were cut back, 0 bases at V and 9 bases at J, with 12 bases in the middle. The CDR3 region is CSARDLERGSPLHF. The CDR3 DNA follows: TGCAGTGCTAGAGATCTTGAACGGGGTTCACCCCTCCACTTT.

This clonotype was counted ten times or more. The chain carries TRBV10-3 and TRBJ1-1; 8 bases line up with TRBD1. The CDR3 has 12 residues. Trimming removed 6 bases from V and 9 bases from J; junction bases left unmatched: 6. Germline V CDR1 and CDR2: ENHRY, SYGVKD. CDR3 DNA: TGTGCCATCAGGACAGGGGAACTTAAAGCTTTCTTT. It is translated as CAIRTGELKAFF.

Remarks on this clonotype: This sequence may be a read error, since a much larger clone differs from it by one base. As DNA, the CDR3 is TGTGCCATCAGTTACTCGGGGGGGACATTATATGGCTACACCTTC. This encodes CAISYSGGTLYGYTF. The rearrangement joins TRBV6-5 to TRBJ1-2; D perhaps matches TRBD1 (6 bases). The CDR3 totals 15 residues. Germline CDR1 reads MNHEY; CDR2 reads SVGAGI.

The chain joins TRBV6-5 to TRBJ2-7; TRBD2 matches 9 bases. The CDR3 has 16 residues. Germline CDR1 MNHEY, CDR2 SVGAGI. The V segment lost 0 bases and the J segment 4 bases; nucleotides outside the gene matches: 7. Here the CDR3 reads CASSYSPAGGPYEQYF. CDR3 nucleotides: TGTGCCAGCAGTTACTCGCCAGCGGGAGGACCTTACGAGCAGTACTTC.

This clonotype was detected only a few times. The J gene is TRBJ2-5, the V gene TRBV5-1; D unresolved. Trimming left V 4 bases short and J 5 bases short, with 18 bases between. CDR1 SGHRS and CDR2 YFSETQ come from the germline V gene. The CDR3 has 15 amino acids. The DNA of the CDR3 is TGCGCCAGCAGCCTGGTCCCACAAACCGGGGAGACCCAGTACTTC. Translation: CASSLVPQTGETQYF.

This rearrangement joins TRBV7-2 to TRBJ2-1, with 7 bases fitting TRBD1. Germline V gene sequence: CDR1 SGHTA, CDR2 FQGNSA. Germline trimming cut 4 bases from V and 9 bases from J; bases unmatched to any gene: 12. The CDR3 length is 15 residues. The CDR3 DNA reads TGTGCCAGCAGCTCCGACCTTGACAGGGTGGGTGAGCAGTTCTTC. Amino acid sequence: CASSSDLDRVGEQFF. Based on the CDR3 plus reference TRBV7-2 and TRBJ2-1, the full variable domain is GAGVSQSPSNKVTEKGKDVELRCDPISGHTALYWYRQSLGQGLEFLIYFQGNSAPDKSGLPSDRFSAERTGGSVSTLTIQRTQQEDSAVYLCASSSDLDRVGEQFFGPGTRLTVL.

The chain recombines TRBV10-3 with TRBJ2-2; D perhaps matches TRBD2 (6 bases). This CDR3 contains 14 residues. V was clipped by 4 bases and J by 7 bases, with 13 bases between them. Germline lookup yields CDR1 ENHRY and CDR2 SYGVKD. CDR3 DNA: TGTGCCATCAGTGGGAGGGGACGGGACGGGGAGCTGTTTTTT. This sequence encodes CAISGRGRDGELFF.

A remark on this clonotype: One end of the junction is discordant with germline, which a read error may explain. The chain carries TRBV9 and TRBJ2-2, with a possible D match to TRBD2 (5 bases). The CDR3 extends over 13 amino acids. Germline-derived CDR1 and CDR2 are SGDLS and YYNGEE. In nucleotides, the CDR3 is TGTACCAGCAGCGTAGAGGGCGACGGGGAGCTGTTTTTT. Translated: CTSSVEGDGELFF.

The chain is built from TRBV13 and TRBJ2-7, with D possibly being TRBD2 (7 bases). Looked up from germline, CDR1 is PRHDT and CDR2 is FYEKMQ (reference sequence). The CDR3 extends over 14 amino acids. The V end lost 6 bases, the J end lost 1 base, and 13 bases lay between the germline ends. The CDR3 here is CASRLEGGSYEQYF. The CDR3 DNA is TGTGCCAGCAGGCTTGAGGGGGGGTCCTACGAGCAGTACTTC.

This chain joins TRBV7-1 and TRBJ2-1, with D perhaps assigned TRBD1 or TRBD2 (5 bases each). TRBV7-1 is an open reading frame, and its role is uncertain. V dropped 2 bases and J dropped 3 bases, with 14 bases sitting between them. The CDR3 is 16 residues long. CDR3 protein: CASSSRWGTYYNEQFF. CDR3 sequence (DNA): TGTGCCAGCAGCTCACGGTGGGGGACGTACTACAATGAGCAGTTCTTC.

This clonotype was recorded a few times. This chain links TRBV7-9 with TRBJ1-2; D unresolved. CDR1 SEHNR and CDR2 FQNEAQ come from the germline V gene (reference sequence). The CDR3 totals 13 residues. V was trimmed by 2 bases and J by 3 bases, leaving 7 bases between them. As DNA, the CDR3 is TGTGCCAGCAGCTTAAACAGTTACTATGGCTACACCTTC. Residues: CASSLNSYYGYTF.

CDR3 DNA sequence: TGTGCCACCAGTGATTTGCCCGGTAGCTCCTACAATGAGCAGTTCTTC. As protein: CATSDLPGSSYNEQFF. The V call is TRBV24-1, the J call TRBJ2-1, with no clear D. CDR1 is KGHDR and CDR2 is SFDVKD in the germline V gene. The germline V and J ends were trimmed by 0 bases and 0 bases, with 8 bases remaining between them. The CDR3 is 16 amino acids.

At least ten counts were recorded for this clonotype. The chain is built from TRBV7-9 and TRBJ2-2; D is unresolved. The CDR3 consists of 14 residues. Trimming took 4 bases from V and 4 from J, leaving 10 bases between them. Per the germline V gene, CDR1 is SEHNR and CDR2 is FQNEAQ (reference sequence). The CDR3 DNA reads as TGTGCCAGCAGCTCGCTCGGACCCACCGGGGAGCTGTTTTTT. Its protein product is CASSSLGPTGELFF.